The next 8 T cell receptor beta chains were all read from a single sample in a study of breast tumors, draining lymph nodes, adjacent tissues. Each CDR3 protein gets one entry after TCRdb re-called the multiplex PCR reads with MiXCR. This sample has about 300,000 distinct CDR3 sequences; over 25% occur once, and the top ten carry roughly 1.1%. Breast cancer patients provided tissue from their axillary draining lymph nodes. The specimen was axillary lymph node tissue. The source is a female donor with breast cancer. Some clones in this sample may be carry-over from other donors' samples.

This clonotype was detected ten times or more. Mismatch with germline at one junction end may stem from a read error. The chain recombines TRBV7-7 with TRBJ1-3; 9 bases match TRBD1. In germline, CDR1 is SSHAT, CDR2 FNYEAQ (reference sequence). The CDR3 extends over 15 amino acids. The CDR3 DNA reads as TGTGCTAGCAGCCCCGGGACAGGGTTGGGAAACACCATATATTTT. It yields the protein CASSPGTGLGNTIYF.

This clonotype was counted many times. V usage is TRBV20-1 and J usage is TRBJ2-3; TRBD2 agrees at 8 bases. Losses at the gene ends were 4 bases for V and 1 base for J; bases not matched to a gene: 7. The CDR3 has 15 residues. Germline V gene lookup returns CDR1 DFQATT and CDR2 SNEGSKA (reference sequence). The CDR3 region has the DNA TGCAGTGCTAAGGAGAGGCGGGAGGGCACAGATACGCAGTATTTT. Residues: CSAKERREGTDTQYF.

This clonotype showed up many times. The chain joins TRBV14 to TRBJ2-1; D ambiguous. Looked up from germline, CDR1 is SGHDN and CDR2 is FVKESK. Trimming shortened V by 0 bases and J by 3 bases, and 6 bases separated the two germline ends. This CDR3 spans 14 amino acids. CDR3: CASSQELFYNEQFF. The CDR3 coding sequence is TGTGCCAGCAGCCAAGAACTGTTCTACAATGAGCAGTTCTTC.

This clonotype was observed many times. The V gene is TRBV7-3, the J gene TRBJ2-1; D assignment may be TRBD1 or TRBD2 (6 bases each). Germline lookup yields CDR1 SGHTA and CDR2 FQGTGA. Between the trimmed V and J ends, which lost 5 bases and 9 bases, there was a span of 17 bases. This CDR3 comprises 14 residues. The CDR3 region is CASSPKEGVGEQFF. The CDR3 coding sequence is TGTGCCAGCAGCCCAAAGGAGGGGGTCGGTGAGCAGTTCTTC. Variable domain in full (rest from reference TRBV7-3 and TRBJ2-1): GAGVSQTPSNKVTEKGKYVELRCDPISGHTALYWYRQSLGQGPEFLIYFQGTGAADDSGLPNDRFFAVRPEGSVSTLKIQRTERGDSAVYLCASSPKEGVGEQFFGPGTRLTVL.

This clonotype was counted at least ten times. The gene calls are TRBV30 and TRBJ2-5; D is ambiguous. The CDR3 is 11 residues long. The V gene's germline CDR1 is GTSNPN and CDR2 SVGIG (reference sequence). Trimming took off 5 bases at V and 0 bases at J, with 4 bases between the two ends. The CDR3 region has the DNA TGTGCCTGGGACTACCAAGAGACCCAGTACTTC. The encoded protein is CAWDYQETQYF.

This chain joins TRBV15 and TRBJ2-7; 10 nucleotides line up with TRBD1. The CDR3 consists of 15 residues. The junction had 5 bases not matched to a gene; V was cut back by 2 bases and J by 4 bases. The germline CDR1 and CDR2 sequences are LNHNV and YYDKDF (reference sequence). Here the CDR3 reads CATSRPGTGVYEQYF. CDR3 DNA sequence: TGTGCCACCAGCAGACCCGGGACAGGGGTTTACGAGCAGTACTTC.

This clonotype was detected a few times. A read error is possible here, since a much larger clone lies one base away. The chain combines TRBV20-1 with TRBJ2-5; weak D call: TRBD1 (6 bases). The CDR3 totals 12 residues. CDR1 is DFQATT, CDR2 SNEGSKA, per germline (reference sequence). CDR3 protein: CSAFDRRETPYF. The CDR3 DNA sequence: TGCAGTGCTTTCGACAGGCGAGAGACCCCGTACTTC.

This clonotype was counted many times. The V gene is TRBV5-4, the J gene TRBJ2-7; unclear D gene. CDR1 and CDR2 from the germline V gene are SGHNT and YYREEE (reference sequence). This CDR3 comprises 13 residues. Trimming took 2 bases from V and 4 from J, leaving 10 bases between them. DNA of the CDR3: TGTGCCAGCAGCTTTTGGGCCGGATACGAGCAGTACTTC. The encoded protein is CASSFWAGYEQYF.